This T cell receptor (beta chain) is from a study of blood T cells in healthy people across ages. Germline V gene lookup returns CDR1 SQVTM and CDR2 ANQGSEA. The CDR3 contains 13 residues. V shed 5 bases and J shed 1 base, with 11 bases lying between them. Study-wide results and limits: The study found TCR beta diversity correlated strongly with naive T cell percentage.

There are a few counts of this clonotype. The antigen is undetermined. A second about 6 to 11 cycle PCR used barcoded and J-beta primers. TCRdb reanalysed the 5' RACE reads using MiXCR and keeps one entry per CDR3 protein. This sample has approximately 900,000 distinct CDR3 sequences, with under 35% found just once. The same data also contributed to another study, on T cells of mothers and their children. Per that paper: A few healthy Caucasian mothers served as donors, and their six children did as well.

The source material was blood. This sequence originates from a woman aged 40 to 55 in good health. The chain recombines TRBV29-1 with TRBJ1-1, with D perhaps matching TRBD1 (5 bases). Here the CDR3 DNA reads TGCAGCGTTTATAGGGGAGAGAACACTGAAGCTTTCTTT. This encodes CSVYRGENTEAFF. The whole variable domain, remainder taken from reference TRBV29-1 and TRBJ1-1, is SAVISQKPSRDICQRGTSLTIQCQVDSQVTMMFWYRQQPGQSLTLIATANQGSEATYESGFVIDKFPISRPNLTFSTLTVSNMSPEDSSIYLCSVYRGENTEAFFGQGTRLTVV.